The rows below give T cell receptor beta chains drawn from one sample of a study of T-cell memory formation after mild COVID-19. TCRdb ran MiXCR on the 5' RACE reads and lists one entry per CDR3 protein. The sample has approximately 400,000 distinct CDR3 sequences, more than 20% seen once. The sequenced material came from PBMCs or a T cell subset sorted from them (not recorded which). The origin of the receptors is an adult woman who had mild COVID-19 (a few samples of this study predate the infection). Cell type and time point are not known. The CDR3 runs from the conserved cysteine through the conserved F or W. A D gene is named only where the DNA matches it firmly. The size entry is marked missing in some rows and otherwise reads once, few, many or a size class.

size	V	J	D	DNA	CDR3
NA	TRBV15	TRBJ1-1	NA	TGTGCCACCAGCAGCTGGACTTTCCCGACTGAAGCTTTCTTT	CATSSWTFPTEAFF
NA	TRBV20-1	TRBJ1-1	NA	TGCAGTGCTTTCGCTCGGGGAGGCACTGAAGCTTTCTTT	CSAFARGGTEAFF
NA	TRBV27	TRBJ2-7	NA	TGTGCCAGCAGGTACCGGGAACAACCCAGCTACGAGCAGTACTTC	CASRYREQPSYEQYF
NA	TRBV7-8	TRBJ1-2	TRBD1	TGTGCCAGCAGCTTACTTCACCGGGACAGGCTCTATGGCTACACCTTC	CASSLLHRDRLYGYTF
many	TRBV7-6	TRBJ2-1	TRBD2	TGTGCCAGCAGCTTGGGACTAGCGGGAAGCATTGAGCAGTTCTTC	CASSLGLAGSIEQFF
NA	TRBV6-1	TRBJ1-2	NA	TGTGCCAGCAGTGAAGGGGCGGGAGATGGCTACACCTTC	CASSEGAGDGYTF
NA	TRBV15	TRBJ1-1	TRBD1	TGTGCCACCAGCAGAGCCAGGGGGCTGACTGAAGCTTTCTTT	CATSRARGLTEAFF
NA	TRBV20-1	TRBJ2-1	TRBD2	TGCAGTGCTAGAGATCCCGGGACTAGCGGGAGGGGGCAGTTCTTC	CSARDPGTSGRGQFF
NA	TRBV18	TRBJ2-7	NA	TGTGCCAGCTCACCGCCTAAGTGGGAGATATATCACGAGCAGTACTTC	CASSPPKWEIYHEQYF
NA	TRBV9	TRBJ2-1	NA	TGTGCCAGCAGCGTAGTTGGCACAGATGAGCAGTTCTTC	CASSVVGTDEQFF
NA	TRBV9	TRBJ2-3	NA	TGTGCCAGCAGCGTAGGAAATAGCGATACGCAGTATTTT	CASSVGNSDTQYF
few	TRBV7-2	TRBJ2-3	NA	TGTGCCAGCAGCTCCCGACCGGTAACAGATACGCAGTATTTT	CASSSRPVTDTQYF
few	TRBV6-5	TRBJ2-1	TRBD1	TGTGCCAGCAGCGTGACAGGGGGCCGTGGCAATGAGCAGTTCTTC	CASSVTGGRGNEQFF
few	TRBV5-5	TRBJ1-3	TRBD1	TGTGCCAGCAGTCACACAGGGGAGGGCTCTGGAAACACCATATATTTT	CASSHTGEGSGNTIYF
few	TRBV6-5	TRBJ2-2	NA	TGTGCCAGCAGTTACTGGGGCGGAAACCCCGGGGAGCTGTTTTTT	CASSYWGGNPGELFF
NA	TRBV29-1	TRBJ1-4	TRBD1	TGCAGCGTCCGTCCAGGGGGTAATGAAAAACTGTTTTTT	CSVRPGGNEKLFF
many	TRBV7-2	TRBJ1-2	NA	TGTGCCAGCAGCTTAGTGGGACACGACCCATATGGCTACACCTTC	CASSLVGHDPYGYTF
NA	TRBV7-9	TRBJ2-3	NA	TGTGCCAGCAGCTTAGGCTACCGGGGCACAGATACGCAGTATTTT	CASSLGYRGTDTQYF
NA	TRBV30	TRBJ2-7	NA	TGTGCCTGGAGTCCTGGACAGCTCTACGAGCAGTACTTC	CAWSPGQLYEQYF
NA	TRBV7-2	TRBJ2-1	TRBD2	TGTGCCAGCAGCCTCCCTGGGACTAGCGGGAGAGGGGATGAGCAGTTCTTC	CASSLPGTSGRGDEQFF
NA	TRBV5-1	TRBJ1-1	NA	TGCGCCAGCAGATTTCAGGGGAACACTGAAGCTTTCTTT	CASRFQGNTEAFF
few	TRBV29-1	TRBJ2-7	NA	TGCAGCGTTGCCAGCACTGGGGCCTACGAGCAGTACTTC	CSVASTGAYEQYF
NA	TRBV5-1	TRBJ2-3	TRBD2	TGCGCCAGCAGCCCATTAGGACTAGCGGGCACAGATACGCAGTATTTT	CASSPLGLAGTDTQYF
NA	TRBV27	TRBJ2-3	TRBD2	TGTGCCAGCAGACCCCGACTAGCGGGATCGTCATATACGCAGTATTTT	CASRPRLAGSSYTQYF
few	TRBV5-1	TRBJ2-3	TRBD1	TGCGCCAGCAGCTTGGGGGGACAGGGTGCCACAGATACGCAGTATTTT	CASSLGGQGATDTQYF
NA	TRBV9	TRBJ2-5	NA	TGTGCCAGCAGCCCCCTCCTAGAGGAAGAGACCCAGTACTTC	CASSPLLEEETQYF
NA	TRBV5-1	TRBJ2-1	NA	TGCGCCAGCAGCTTGGTGGTGCAGGGTCGCCGTGAGCAGTTCTTC	CASSLVVQGRREQFF
NA	TRBV7-8	TRBJ2-7	TRBD2	TGTGCCAGCAGCCAAAGACGACTAGCTTGGAGCGACGAGCAGTACTTC	CASSQRRLAWSDEQYF
few	TRBV24-1	TRBJ2-7	NA	TGTGCCACCAGTTTATACGAGCAGTACTTC	CATSLYEQYF